A selection of T cell receptor beta chains follows, all from one sample in a study of blood T cells in healthy people across ages. Each CDR3 protein gets one entry after TCRdb re-called the 5' RACE reads with MiXCR. This sample has roughly 800,000 distinct CDR3 sequences, with around half found just once. Sequenced input: blood. These receptors were taken from a man older than 75 in good health. The CDR3 runs from the conserved cysteine through the conserved F or W. Fields, in order: J gene, V gene, clone size, CDR3 protein. Where a row states a size, it is once, few, many or the class of an expanded clone; other rows omit it.

J gene: -
V gene: TRBV7-2
clone size: -
CDR3 protein: CASNPGHTYEQYF

J gene: TRBJ2-7
V gene: TRBV27
clone size: -
CDR3 protein: CASSLWGPGGEQYF

J gene: TRBJ2-3
V gene: TRBV20-1
clone size: few
CDR3 protein: CSARIPPDTQYF

J gene: TRBJ2-4
V gene: TRBV28
clone size: -
CDR3 protein: CASSSSTGRWEQYF

J gene: TRBJ1-4
V gene: TRBV20-1
clone size: once
CDR3 protein: CSAEEQGVGEKLFF

J gene: TRBJ2-5
V gene: TRBV9
clone size: -
CDR3 protein: CASSAPGLAGRETQYF

J gene: TRBJ2-7
V gene: TRBV28
clone size: -
CDR3 protein: CATGGAGHGDEQYF

J gene: TRBJ2-3
V gene: TRBV3-1
clone size: few
CDR3 protein: CASSRKKGADTQYF

J gene: -
V gene: TRBV20-1
clone size: -
CDR3 protein: CSARDRGQWSEQYF

J gene: TRBJ2-3
V gene: TRBV9
clone size: -
CDR3 protein: CASSVVTGGSTDTQYF

J gene: TRBJ2-4
V gene: TRBV6-5
clone size: -
CDR3 protein: CASSYDSKNIQYF

J gene: TRBJ2-5
V gene: TRBV6-1
clone size: -
CDR3 protein: CAGGYSVTETQYF

J gene: TRBJ2-1
V gene: TRBV9
clone size: -
CDR3 protein: CASSAGGRFDEQFF

J gene: TRBJ2-1
V gene: TRBV24-1
clone size: -
CDR3 protein: CATSDFRSDNEQFF

J gene: TRBJ1-2
V gene: TRBV28
clone size: -
CDR3 protein: CASSLAGQGTFHGYTF

J gene: -
V gene: TRBV5-1
clone size: -
CDR3 protein: CASSLEGYRGEQFF

J gene: TRBJ2-1
V gene: TRBV9
clone size: few
CDR3 protein: CASGPGHIPFGEQFF

J gene: -
V gene: TRBV20-1
clone size: -
CDR3 protein: CSASRDRDHWGEQYF

J gene: TRBJ2-5
V gene: TRBV11-3
clone size: -
CDR3 protein: CASSLGGDDETQYF

J gene: TRBJ1-4
V gene: TRBV7-2
clone size: few
CDR3 protein: CASSLAAGVNEKLFF

J gene: TRBJ1-4
V gene: TRBV20-1
clone size: -
CDR3 protein: CSVPGVNEKLFF

J gene: TRBJ2-7
V gene: TRBV4-1
clone size: many
CDR3 protein: CASSQDRPGGQGPYEQYF

J gene: TRBJ2-7
V gene: TRBV20-1
clone size: -
CDR3 protein: CSARGGTSGPGDEQYF

J gene: TRBJ2-7
V gene: TRBV29-1
clone size: -
CDR3 protein: CSVVPVDRGHEQYF

J gene: TRBJ2-3
V gene: TRBV5-1
clone size: -
CDR3 protein: CASSVRVTDTQYF

J gene: TRBJ2-1
V gene: TRBV3-1
clone size: -
CDR3 protein: CASSQDQLGGNEQFF

J gene: TRBJ2-1
V gene: TRBV7-2
clone size: -
CDR3 protein: CASSLTGIEQFF

J gene: TRBJ2-7
V gene: TRBV6-2/TRBV6-3
clone size: -
CDR3 protein: CASSYWRDSPYEQYF

J gene: -
V gene: TRBV9
clone size: -
CDR3 protein: CASSVAQGPYEQYF

J gene: TRBJ1-1
V gene: TRBV5-1
clone size: -
CDR3 protein: CASSLYENTEAFF

J gene: TRBJ1-1
V gene: TRBV6-5
clone size: -
CDR3 protein: CASSLGGWMNTEAFF

J gene: TRBJ1-3
V gene: TRBV29-1
clone size: -
CDR3 protein: CSVGTVDSGNTIYF

J gene: TRBJ1-2
V gene: TRBV6-5
clone size: -
CDR3 protein: CASTVMPGGGDYTF

J gene: TRBJ2-1
V gene: TRBV2
clone size: -
CDR3 protein: CASSISQGVIYDERFF

J gene: TRBJ2-7
V gene: TRBV19
clone size: -
CDR3 protein: CASATGLPYEQYF

J gene: TRBJ2-7
V gene: TRBV4-1
clone size: -
CDR3 protein: CASSQEVPRYEQYF

J gene: TRBJ1-5
V gene: TRBV10-3
clone size: -
CDR3 protein: CATASSTGGGNQPQHF

J gene: TRBJ1-1
V gene: TRBV5-1
clone size: -
CDR3 protein: CASSLNRGPLNTEAFF

J gene: TRBJ2-1
V gene: TRBV10-2
clone size: -
CDR3 protein: CASRTTSSYNEQFF

J gene: TRBJ2-1
V gene: TRBV7-9
clone size: -
CDR3 protein: CASSLAETKQFF

J gene: TRBJ2-7
V gene: TRBV20-1
clone size: many
CDR3 protein: CSASPGLAGGNLYEQYF

J gene: TRBJ2-7
V gene: TRBV10-3
clone size: -
CDR3 protein: CAISESVRAGEQYF

J gene: TRBJ2-5
V gene: TRBV6-6
clone size: -
CDR3 protein: CASSYFRTSGQETQYF

J gene: TRBJ2-3
V gene: TRBV5-1
clone size: -
CDR3 protein: CASSSISADTQYF

J gene: TRBJ2-1
V gene: TRBV28
clone size: many
CDR3 protein: CASSFVVGTSGSNEQFF

J gene: TRBJ1-6
V gene: TRBV7-9
clone size: -
CDR3 protein: CASSSRQGVNSPLHF

J gene: TRBJ2-7
V gene: TRBV7-2
clone size: once
CDR3 protein: CASSLRLAFNEQYF

J gene: TRBJ2-5
V gene: TRBV29-1
clone size: many
CDR3 protein: CSFRLAVETQYF

J gene: TRBJ2-3
V gene: TRBV29-1
clone size: -
CDR3 protein: CSVEEGTDTQYF

J gene: TRBJ2-1
V gene: TRBV9
clone size: few
CDR3 protein: CASSPPQGGYNEQFF

J gene: TRBJ2-5
V gene: TRBV6-1
clone size: -
CDR3 protein: CASSEIGTSGMATQYF

J gene: TRBJ2-7
V gene: TRBV6-2/TRBV6-3
clone size: -
CDR3 protein: CASSVALLGEQYF

J gene: TRBJ2-1
V gene: TRBV5-1
clone size: -
CDR3 protein: CASSPPGPSYNEQFF

J gene: TRBJ1-5
V gene: TRBV6-1
clone size: -
CDR3 protein: CASSPLRAVSNQPQHF